A selection of T cell receptor beta chains follows, all from one sample in a study of shared clonotypes between healthy human individuals. The protocol was immunoSEQ multiplex PCR, while the TCRdb copy is restricted to in-frame clones and leaves out a portion. The table lists approximately 500,000 clones, around four fifths of them singletons. The source material was PBMCs. Every receptor here comes from a woman between 40 and 55 years old in good health. Some clones in this sample may be carry-over from other donors' samples. CDR3s include the opening cysteine and the closing phenylalanine or tryptophan. A D gene is named only where the DNA matches it firmly. Rows give clone size only sometimes, using once, few, many, or a class for an expanded clone.

TRBJ1-1	few	-	TRBV2	CASTAGQYTEAFF	TGTGCCAGCACGGCGGGCCAGTATACCGAAGCTTTCTTT
TRBJ1-1	-	-	TRBV10-3	CAIRSQRGNTEAFF	TGTGCCATCAGGTCACAACGGGGGAACACTGAAGCTTTCTTT
TRBJ2-1	-	TRBD2	TRBV6-5	CASRPLAGGGNEQFF	TGTGCCAGCAGACCTCTAGCGGGAGGAGGCAATGAGCAGTTCTTC
TRBJ2-6	-	-	TRBV7-3	CASSLIRSSTGANVLTF	TGTGCCAGCAGCTTAATTAGATCGAGCACTGGGGCCAACGTCCTGACTTTC
TRBJ2-2	once	-	TRBV19	CASHYLGTVNTGELFF	TGTGCCAGTCACTATCTTGGTACAGTTAACACCGGGGAGCTGTTTTTT
TRBJ2-7	-	-	TRBV28	CASSLTATYEQYF	TGTGCCAGCAGTTTGACAGCCACCTACGAGCAGTACTTC
TRBJ1-3	-	-	TRBV7-9	CASSLSQASGNTIYF	TGTGCCAGCAGCTTAAGCCAGGCCTCTGGAAACACCATATATTTT
TRBJ1-5	few	-	TRBV7-2	CASSLAPNQPQHF	TGTGCCAGCAGCTTAGCCCCGAATCAGCCCCAGCATTTT
TRBJ2-1	-	-	TRBV27	CASTFTGSSYNEQFF	TGTGCCAGCACCTTCACGGGGTCTTCATACAATGAGCAGTTCTTC
TRBJ1-1	-	TRBD1	TRBV2	CASGREAGGSTEAFF	TGTGCCAGCGGTCGGGAGGCAGGGGGGAGCACTGAAGCTTTCTTT
TRBJ1-2	-	-	TRBV19	CASSIEWDYGYTF	TGTGCCAGTAGTATAGAGTGGGACTATGGCTACACCTTC
TRBJ1-1	-	-	TRBV10-3	CAISDSGGRGRPEAFF	TGTGCCATCAGTGACTCCGGGGGCAGGGGAAGGCCTGAAGCTTTCTTT
TRBJ2-2	-	-	TRBV9	CASLAENTGELFF	TGTGCCAGCTTAGCGGAAAACACCGGGGAGCTGTTTTTT
TRBJ2-7	medium-sized	TRBD2	TRBV6-5	CASSYSPSGNYEQYF	TGTGCCAGCAGTTATTCGCCTAGCGGGAACTACGAGCAGTACTTC
TRBJ1-2	-	-	TRBV10-3	CAIRHVDRRGYGYTF	TGTGCCATCAGGCACGTGGACAGAAGGGGGTATGGCTACACCTTC
TRBJ2-4	few	-	TRBV7-9	CASSVQGGNLVAAKNIQYF	TGTGCCAGCAGCGTCCAGGGGGGTAACCTTGTGGCGGCCAAAAACATTCAGTACTTC
TRBJ2-7	few	TRBD1	TRBV30	CAAPRTGISYEQYF	TGTGCCGCACCCAGGACAGGGATCTCCTACGAGCAGTACTTC
TRBJ1-2	-	-	TRBV6-5	CASSYRGLNYGYTF	TGTGCCAGCAGTTACAGGGGGTTGAACTATGGCTACACCTTC
TRBJ2-2	-	TRBD1	TRBV28	CASRSGTGVEGTGELFF	TGTGCCAGCAGATCCGGGACAGGGGTTGAAGGCACCGGGGAGCTGTTTTTT
TRBJ2-4	-	-	TRBV5-6	CASSPGAGARNIQYF	TGTGCCAGCAGCCCAGGGGCGGGGGCTAGAAACATTCAGTACTTC
TRBJ1-2	-	TRBD1	TRBV6-5	CASSYSRQGAGYTF	TGTGCCAGCAGTTACTCGAGACAGGGGGCCGGCTACACCTTC
TRBJ1-5	-	-	TRBV7-3	CASSPIHSNQPQHF	TGTGCCAGCAGCCCGATACATAGCAATCAGCCCCAGCATTTT
TRBJ2-3	-	-	TRBV30	CAWSAGDTQYF	TGTGCCTGGAGTGCGGGAGATACGCAGTATTTT
TRBJ2-5	-	-	TRBV5-1	CASSLAQDAGRYF	TGCGCCAGCAGCTTGGCGCAAGATGCCGGTCGGTACTTC
TRBJ2-1	-	TRBD1	TRBV6-7	CASSYSTTGAISGDEQFF	TGTGCCAGCAGTTACTCCACAACAGGGGCCATCAGTGGGGATGAGCAGTTCTTC
TRBJ2-5	-	-	TRBV5-1	CASSLKGRQETQYF	TGCGCCAGCAGCTTGAAGGGACGCCAAGAGACCCAGTACTTC
TRBJ1-4	-	-	TRBV18	CASSPGGSEKLFF	TGTGCCAGCTCACCCGGGGGAAGTGAAAAACTGTTTTTT
TRBJ1-2	-	TRBD1	TRBV6-1	CASSELGQGILGYTF	TGTGCCAGCAGTGAGTTAGGACAGGGGATTCTTGGCTACACCTTC
TRBJ2-7	once	-	TRBV5-6	CASSLFGSRSYEQYF	TGTGCCAGCAGCTTGTTTGGCAGCCGATCCTACGAGCAGTACTTC
TRBJ1-1	-	-	TRBV5-1	CASSWGAALNTEAFF	TGCGCCAGCAGCTGGGGGGCAGCCTTGAACACTGAAGCTTTCTTT
TRBJ1-5	-	TRBD1	TRBV6-5	CASRSTGLGNQPQHF	TGTGCCAGCAGATCGACAGGGTTAGGCAATCAGCCCCAGCATTTT
TRBJ2-5	-	TRBD2	TRBV5-1	CASGRGSQETQYF	TGCGCCAGCGGGCGCGGGAGCCAAGAGACCCAGTACTTC
TRBJ2-7	-	TRBD2	TRBV18	CASSPPVLAGVDEQYF	TGTGCCAGCTCACCACCGGTACTAGCGGGAGTGGACGAGCAGTACTTC
TRBJ2-7	-	-	TRBV10-3	CASAGADYEQYF	TGTGCCAGCGCCGGGGCAGACTACGAGCAGTACTTC
TRBJ2-3	once	TRBD1	TRBV27	CASSLTTGTGGGTDTQYF	TGTGCCAGCAGTCTTACTACCGGGACAGGGGGTGGCACAGATACGCAGTATTTT
TRBJ1-1	-	-	TRBV7-6	CASSLAQNTEAFF	TGTGCCAGCAGCTTAGCGCAGAACACTGAAGCTTTCTTT
TRBJ2-5	-	-	TRBV10-3	CAISDRGSAGGQETQYF	TGTGCCATCAGCGACAGGGGTTCAGCGGGGGGACAAGAGACCCAGTACTTC
TRBJ2-2	once	-	TRBV19	CASSIEGPDTGELFF	TGTGCCAGTAGTATAGAGGGTCCCGACACCGGGGAGCTGTTTTTT
TRBJ2-7	-	TRBD2	TRBV28	CASFTSGSVYEQYF	TGTGCCAGCTTTACTAGCGGGAGTGTCTACGAGCAGTACTTC
TRBJ2-5	-	TRBD1	TRBV5-1	CASSLGTAQETQYF	TGCGCCAGCAGCTTAGGGACAGCACAAGAGACCCAGTACTTC
TRBJ2-5	-	TRBD2	TRBV7-2	CASRLSGNPFQETLYF	TGTGCCAGCAGGTTGAGCGGGAATCCATTCCAAGAGACCCTGTACTTC
TRBJ1-1	few	-	TRBV6-1	CASNHRERAEAFF	TGTGCCAGCAACCATCGGGAAAGGGCTGAAGCTTTCTTT
TRBJ2-7	-	TRBD1	TRBV6-5	CASSPQGSREQYF	TGTGCCAGCAGTCCACAGGGGTCCAGGGAGCAGTACTTC
TRBJ1-5	-	-	TRBV28	CASSSMEGRSQPQHF	TGTGCCAGCAGTTCCATGGAGGGCCGAAGTCAGCCCCAGCATTTT
TRBJ1-5	-	TRBD1	TRBV28	CASSSGQVNQPQHF	TGTGCCAGCAGTTCGGGACAGGTTAATCAGCCCCAGCATTTT
TRBJ2-1	-	-	TRBV9	CASSPRGSGQPSYNEQFF	TGTGCCAGCAGCCCCCGGGGTAGCGGACAACCCTCCTACAATGAGCAGTTCTTC
TRBJ2-2	few	-	TRBV27	CASTTGAPSGAGELFF	TGTGCCAGCACAACAGGGGCCCCCAGCGGGGCCGGGGAGCTGTTTTTT
TRBJ1-2	-	TRBD1	TRBV2	CASSPDRVRDDYGYTF	TGTGCCAGCAGTCCGGACAGGGTTCGGGACGACTATGGCTACACCTTC
TRBJ1-1	-	-	TRBV6-6	CASSYSMGSFF	TGTGCCAGCAGTTACTCAATGGGATCCTTCTTT
TRBJ2-5	-	-	TRBV7-3	CASSRRSGRQETQYF	TGTGCCAGCAGCCGCCGCAGCGGGCGCCAAGAGACCCAGTACTTC
TRBJ1-1	many	TRBD1	TRBV6-5	CASSYSDRRRTEAFF	TGTGCCAGCAGTTACTCGGACAGGAGGCGCACTGAAGCTTTCTTT
TRBJ2-3	-	TRBD2	TRBV27	CASSPRGVLGGGRTDTQYF	TGTGCCAGCAGTCCACGGGGGGTCCTCGGAGGCGGGAGAACAGATACGCAGTATTTT
TRBJ2-3	once	TRBD2	TRBV5-4	CASSLRTSGRGADTQYF	TGTGCCAGCAGCTTGAGGACTAGCGGGAGAGGTGCAGATACGCAGTATTTT